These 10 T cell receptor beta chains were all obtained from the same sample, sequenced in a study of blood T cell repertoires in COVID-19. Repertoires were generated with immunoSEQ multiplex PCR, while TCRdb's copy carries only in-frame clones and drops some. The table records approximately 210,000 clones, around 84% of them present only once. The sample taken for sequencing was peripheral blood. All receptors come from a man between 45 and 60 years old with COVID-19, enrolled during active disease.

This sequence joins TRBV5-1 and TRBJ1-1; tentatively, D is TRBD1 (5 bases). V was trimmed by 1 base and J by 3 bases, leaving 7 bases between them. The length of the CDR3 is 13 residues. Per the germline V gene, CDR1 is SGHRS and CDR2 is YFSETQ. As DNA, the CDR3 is TGCGCCAGCAGCTTGACAGGTCACACTGAAGCTTTCTTT. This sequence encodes CASSLTGHTEAFF.

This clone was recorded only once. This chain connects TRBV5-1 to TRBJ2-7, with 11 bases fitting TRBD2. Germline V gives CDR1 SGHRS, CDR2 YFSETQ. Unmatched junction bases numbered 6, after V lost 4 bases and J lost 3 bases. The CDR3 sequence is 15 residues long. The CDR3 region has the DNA TGCGCCAGCAGCCCGTTAGCGGGAGGGAGCTACGAGCAGTACTTC. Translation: CASSPLAGGSYEQYF.

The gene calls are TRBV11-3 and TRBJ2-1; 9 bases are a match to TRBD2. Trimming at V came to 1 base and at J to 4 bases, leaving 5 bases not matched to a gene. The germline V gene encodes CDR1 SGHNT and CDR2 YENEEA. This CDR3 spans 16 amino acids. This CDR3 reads CASSLAGLAGYNEQFF. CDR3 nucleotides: TGTGCCAGCAGCTTAGCAGGGCTAGCGGGATACAATGAGCAGTTCTTC.

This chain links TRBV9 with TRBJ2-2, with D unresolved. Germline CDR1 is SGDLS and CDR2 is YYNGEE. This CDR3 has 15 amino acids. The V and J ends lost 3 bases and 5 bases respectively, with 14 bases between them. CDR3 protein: CASSAALGATGELFF. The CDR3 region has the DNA TGTGCCAGCAGCGCCGCCCTAGGCGCAACCGGGGAGCTGTTTTTT.

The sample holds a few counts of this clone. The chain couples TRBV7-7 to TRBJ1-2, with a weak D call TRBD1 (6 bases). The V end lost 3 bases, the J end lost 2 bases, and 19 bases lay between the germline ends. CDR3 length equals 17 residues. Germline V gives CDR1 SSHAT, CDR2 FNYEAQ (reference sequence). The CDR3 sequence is CASSFYPLGARNYGYTF. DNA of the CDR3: TGTGCCAGCAGCTTTTATCCTTTGGGGGCGAGAAACTATGGCTACACCTTC.

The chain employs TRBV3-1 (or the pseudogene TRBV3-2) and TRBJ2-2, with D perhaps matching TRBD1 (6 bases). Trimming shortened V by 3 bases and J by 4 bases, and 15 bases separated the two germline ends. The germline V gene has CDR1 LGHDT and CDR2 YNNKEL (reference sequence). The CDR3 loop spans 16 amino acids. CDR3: CASSHAPTGLTGELFF. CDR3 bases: TGTGCCAGCAGCCATGCCCCGACAGGACTCACCGGGGAGCTGTTTTTT.

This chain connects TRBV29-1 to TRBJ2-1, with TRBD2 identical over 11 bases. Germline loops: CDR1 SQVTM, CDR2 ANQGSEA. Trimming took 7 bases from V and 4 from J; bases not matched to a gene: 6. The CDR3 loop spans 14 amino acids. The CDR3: CSEGGTSGYNEQFF. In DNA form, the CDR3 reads TGCAGCGAGGGAGGGACTAGCGGTTACAATGAGCAGTTCTTC.

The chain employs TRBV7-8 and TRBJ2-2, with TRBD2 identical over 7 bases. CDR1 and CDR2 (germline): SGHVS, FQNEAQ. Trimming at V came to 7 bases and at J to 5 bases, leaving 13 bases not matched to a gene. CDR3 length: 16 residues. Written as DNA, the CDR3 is TGTGCCAGCAACCCCCTGTCCGCGGGGGTAACCGGGGAGCTGTTTTTT. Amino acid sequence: CASNPLSAGVTGELFF.

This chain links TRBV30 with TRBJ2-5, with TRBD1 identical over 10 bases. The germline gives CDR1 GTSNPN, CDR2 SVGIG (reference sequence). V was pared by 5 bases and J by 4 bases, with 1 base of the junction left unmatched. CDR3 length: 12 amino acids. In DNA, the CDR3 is TGTGCCTGGGGACAGGGGGTAGAGACCCAGTACTTC. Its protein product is CAWGQGVETQYF.

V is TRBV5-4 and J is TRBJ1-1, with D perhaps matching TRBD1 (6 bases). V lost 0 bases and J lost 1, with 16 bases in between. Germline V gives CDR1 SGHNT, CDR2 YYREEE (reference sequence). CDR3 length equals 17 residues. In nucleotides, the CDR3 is TGTGCCAGCAGCTTGGGCTACGGACAGCAACGGAACACTGAAGCTTTCTTT. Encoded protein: CASSLGYGQQRNTEAFF.